This TCR beta chain was found in a study of blood T cell repertoires in COVID-19. Study information: COVID-19 samples collected from the United States, Italy and Spain covered acute and convalescent phases. Nucleic acid was either cDNA or gDNA, and it came from T cells, B-cell-depleted T cells, or PBMCs.

As originally analysed: The authors estimated nucleated cell counts from reference gene primer amplification. Clones were sequenced by immunoSEQ multiplex PCR, and TCRdb holds only the in-frame ones, with some missing. The V and J calls and clone size are taken from that table; D and trimming were inferred from the DNA. The table has about 100,000 clones, around four fifths seen once. The germline V gene encodes CDR1 MNHEY and CDR2 SVGAGI. CDR3 size: 15 residues. Trimming pared 0 bases from V and 11 bases from J, leaving 16 bases between. This TCR was sampled from a man aged 50 to 59 with active or convalescent COVID-19. The chain employs TRBV6-5 and TRBJ2-2; a possible D gene is TRBD1 (6 bases). The sequenced sample consisted of peripheral blood. CDR3 region: CASSYSLSGQSELFF. CDR3 in DNA: TGTGCCAGCAGTTACTCGCTGTCTGGACAGTCAGAGCTGTTTTTT.